Below, 14 T cell receptor beta chains from the same sample are listed, as sequenced in a study of blood T cell repertoires in COVID-19. The protocol was immunoSEQ multiplex PCR, while the TCRdb copy is restricted to in-frame clones and leaves out a portion. In the table there are under 250,000 clones, 65% to 90% of which are singletons. Sequenced sample: peripheral blood. These receptors were taken from an older woman with COVID-19, enrolled during active disease.

The chain employs TRBV5-4 and TRBJ1-1, with D tentatively TRBD1 (6 bases). Looked up from germline, CDR1 is SGHNT and CDR2 is YYREEE (reference sequence). Trimming left V 2 bases short and J 0 bases short, with 11 bases between. The CDR3 spans 15 residues. CDR3 in amino acids: CASSLGGVVNTEAFF. The DNA for the CDR3 is TGTGCCAGCAGCTTAGGGGGGGTGGTGAACACTGAAGCTTTCTTT. The full variable domain, with the rest looked up from reference TRBV5-4 and TRBJ1-1, is ETGVTQSPTHLIKTRGQQVTLRCSSQSGHNTVSWYQQALGQGPQFIFQYYREEENGRGNFPPRFSGLQFPNYSSELNVNALELDDSALYLCASSLGGVVNTEAFFGQGTRLTVV.

The rearrangement joins TRBV6-2 or TRBV6-3 to TRBJ1-6; D not certain. The CDR3 runs to 14 residues. The germline V gene encodes CDR1 MNHEY and CDR2 SVGEGT. Trimming left V 4 bases short and J 8 bases short, with 12 bases between. CDR3 amino acids: CASSWGLEDSPLHF. As DNA, the CDR3 is TGTGCCAGCAGTTGGGGTCTGGAGGATTCACCCCTCCACTTT.

The chain employs TRBV19 and TRBJ1-4; D unclear. Trimming pared 7 bases from V and 4 bases from J, leaving 10 bases between. Germline CDR1 is LNHDA and CDR2 is SQIVND (reference sequence). The CDR3 is 13 residues long. In nucleotides, the CDR3 is TGTGCCAGTACTTCGACTAGTAATGAAAAACTGTTTTTT. This codes for CASTSTSNEKLFF.

This chain uses TRBV4-2 with TRBJ2-7; 7 nucleotides agree with TRBD2. The V gene's germline CDR1 is LGHNA and CDR2 YNFKEQ. The junction had 10 bases not matched to a gene; V was cut back by 4 bases and J by 7 bases. CDR3 length: 14 residues. Here the CDR3 DNA reads TGTGCCAGCAGCCTCCTCGGCGGGGGTAGGGAGCAGTACTTC. This codes for CASSLLGGGREQYF.

This clone was recorded a few times. The rearrangement uses TRBV10-3 and TRBJ2-7; 8 bases align to TRBD1. The CDR3 has 17 residues. The germline CDR1 and CDR2 sequences are ENHRY and SYGVKD. J lost 2 bases, V lost 0 bases, and 9 bases had no gene match. This CDR3 reads CAISESRQGAYTYEQYF. CDR3 bases: TGTGCCATCAGTGAGTCCCGCCAGGGGGCTTATACCTACGAGCAGTACTTC.

This clone was observed a single time. The V call is TRBV5-1, the J call TRBJ2-3, with 7 bases fitting TRBD2. After removal of 1 base from V and 4 bases from J, the junction contained 9 bases not matched to a gene. Germline V gene sequence: CDR1 SGHRS, CDR2 YFSETQ. This CDR3 is 16 amino acids long. The CDR3 protein is CASSLYDPGRADTQYF. The CDR3 DNA sequence: TGCGCCAGCAGCTTGTATGACCCAGGGAGGGCAGATACGCAGTATTTT.

The gene calls are TRBV6-5 and TRBJ1-1, with a possible D match to TRBD1 (6 bases). Trimming removed 8 bases at V and 4 bases at J, with 14 bases between. This CDR3 contains 13 residues. Looked up from germline, CDR1 is MNHEY and CDR2 is SVGAGI. CDR3 in amino acids: CASPDRPGTEAFF. The DNA of the CDR3 is TGTGCCAGCCCTGACAGGCCGGGCACTGAAGCTTTCTTT.

The chain combines TRBV6-6 with TRBJ2-3, with 15 nucleotides matching TRBD2. Germline assignment: CDR1 MNHNY and CDR2 SVGAGI (reference sequence). The CDR3 has 17 residues. Losses at the gene ends were 5 bases for V and 6 bases for J; bases not matched to a gene: 9. The CDR3: CASSPIRTSGGADTQYF. DNA of the CDR3: TGTGCCAGCAGTCCTATCCGGACTAGCGGGGGGGCCGATACGCAGTATTTT.

The V and J genes are TRBV2 and TRBJ2-7, with D possibly TRBD1 on 6 matching bases. Germline CDR1 is SNHLY and CDR2 is FYNNEI. The CDR3 length is 14 residues. V was shortened by 6 bases and J by 2 bases, with 14 bases between the two germline ends. CDR3 loop: CASRDGQSAYEQYF. The CDR3 nucleotides read TGTGCCAGCAGGGATGGACAGTCAGCCTACGAGCAGTACTTC.

This clone was counted a single time. The gene calls are TRBV29-1 and TRBJ2-3; possible D gene TRBD1, 6 bases. The V end lost 6 bases, the J end lost 0 bases, and 16 bases lay between the germline ends. The CDR3 has 15 residues. Germline assignment: CDR1 SQVTM and CDR2 ANQGSEA. CDR3 coding DNA: TGCAGCGTGAGGGTGGGGACAACTAGCACAGATACGCAGTATTTT. Amino acids: CSVRVGTTSTDTQYF.

This clone was counted a single time. V is TRBV19 and J is TRBJ2-3; 11 bases map to TRBD2. The CDR3 has 15 residues. Trimming at V came to 7 bases and at J to 2 bases, leaving 5 bases not matched to a gene. Germline V lookup: CDR1 LNHDA, CDR2 SQIVND (reference sequence). CDR3 protein: CASTTSGTNTDTQYF. In DNA form, the CDR3 reads TGTGCCAGTACGACTAGCGGGACAAACACAGATACGCAGTATTTT.

The rearrangement links TRBV7-9 to TRBJ2-1, with D perhaps TRBD2 (5 bases). Germline lookup yields CDR1 SEHNR and CDR2 FQNEAQ (reference sequence). Trimming shortened V by 1 base and J by 2 bases, and 9 bases separated the two germline ends. This CDR3 spans 15 amino acids. DNA of the CDR3: TGTGCCAGCAGCTTAGGCAGCGGTACCTACAATGAGCAGTTCTTC. The encoded protein is CASSLGSGTYNEQFF.

This clone was observed a handful of times. This chain links TRBV19 with TRBJ2-7; the D gene is possibly TRBD2 (6 bases). The CDR3 length is 15 residues. Trimming shortened V by 5 bases and J by 0 bases, and 14 bases separated the two germline ends. Germline V gene sequence: CDR1 LNHDA, CDR2 SQIVND (reference sequence). DNA for the CDR3: TGTGCCAGTAGTGGAGGGGTCCAGAGCTCCTACGAGCAGTACTTC. Protein product: CASSGGVQSSYEQYF. Full variable domain (rest looked up from reference TRBV19 and TRBJ2-7): DGGITQSPKYLFRKEGQNVTLSCEQNLNHDAMYWYRQDPGQGLRLIYYSQIVNDFQKGDIAEGYSVSREKKESFPLTVTSAQKNPTAFYLCASSGGVQSSYEQYFGPGTRLTVT.

The chain couples TRBV5-4 to TRBJ1-4, with 9 bases fitting TRBD1. The CDR3 runs to 15 residues. Per the germline V gene, CDR1 is SGHNT and CDR2 is YYREEE (reference sequence). V shed 4 bases and J 8 bases; nucleotides not matched to a gene: 9. CDR3 bases: TGTGCCAGCAGCCCCGGGACAGGGAGTAGCGAAAAACTGTTTTTT. Protein: CASSPGTGSSEKLFF.